This is a list of T cell receptor beta chains from one sample in a study of T cells in Graves' hyperthyroidism and ophthalmopathy. TCRdb reprocessed the multiplex PCR reads with MiXCR, giving one entry per CDR3 protein. The sample records 450,000 to 650,000 distinct CDR3 sequences, 15% to 20% being singletons. The sequenced sample was blood. All receptors derive from a woman aged 18-29 years with Graves' ophthalmopathy. CDR3s include the opening cysteine and the closing phenylalanine or tryptophan. Each record gives: V gene, J gene, clone size, D gene, CDR3 protein, CDR3 DNA. D genes are given only for firm matches. Only part of the rows carry a size: once, few, many, or a class if the clone is expanded.

>TRBV6-1|TRBJ1-2|NA|TRBD1
CASSEQQIQGFGSGYTF
TGTGCCAGCAGTGAACAACAGATACAGGGGTTCGGGAGCGGCTACACCTTC
>TRBV6-1|TRBJ2-7|few|TRBD2
CASSRSTSSYEQYF
TGTGCCAGCAGCCGCTCGACTAGCAGCTACGAGCAGTACTTC
>TRBV7-9|TRBJ1-2|many|NA
CASRAVSVKYGYTF
TGTGCCAGCAGGGCAGTCTCAGTCAAGTATGGCTACACCTTC
>TRBV7-2|TRBJ1-1|many|TRBD1
CASSKQGMNTEAFF
TGTGCCAGCAGCAAACAGGGGATGAACACTGAAGCTTTCTTT
>TRBV11-2|TRBJ2-7|few|TRBD1
CASSPGGTGGIIYEQYF
TGTGCCAGCAGCCCCGGGGGGACAGGGGGCATAATTTACGAGCAGTACTTC
>TRBV2|TRBJ2-7|many|TRBD2
CATSPGTSGLAGYSYEQYF
TGTGCCACGTCCCCCGGGACGAGCGGACTAGCGGGCTACTCCTACGAGCAGTACTTC
>TRBV19|TRBJ2-1|once|NA
CASSISADNEQFF
TGTGCCAGTAGTATAAGCGCGGACAATGAGCAGTTCTTC
>TRBV30|TRBJ2-3|many|NA
CAWSKTVGTDTQYF
TGTGCCTGGAGTAAAACAGTAGGCACAGATACGCAGTATTTT
>TRBV12-3/TRBV12-4|TRBJ2-7|NA|TRBD1
CASSRKGATYEQYF
TGTGCCAGCAGTCGGAAGGGGGCGACCTACGAGCAGTACTTC
>TRBV7-2|TRBJ2-7|many|NA
CARSPSGYEQYF
TGTGCCAGAAGTCCAAGCGGATACGAGCAGTACTTC
>TRBV12-3/TRBV12-4|TRBJ1-2|many|NA
CASSLVSGSFNYGYTF
TGTGCCAGCAGTTTAGTATCAGGCAGCTTCAACTATGGCTACACCTTC
>TRBV2|TRBJ1-2|many|TRBD1
CASSDSRDRVDYGYTF
TGTGCCAGCAGTGATAGCCGGGACAGGGTGGACTATGGCTACACCTTC
>TRBV6-1|TRBJ1-6|many|NA
CASSQSSSSYNSPLHF
TGTGCCAGCAGTCAAAGCTCGAGCTCCTATAATTCACCCCTCCACTTT
>TRBV19|TRBJ1-4|NA|NA
CASRTRLNEKLFF
TGTGCCAGTAGGACCAGATTAAATGAAAAACTGTTTTTT
>TRBV7-3|TRBJ2-1|many|NA
CASSLKGSDEQFF
TGTGCCAGCAGCTTAAAGGGTTCTGATGAGCAGTTCTTC
>TRBV7-2|TRBJ2-7|many|NA
CASSLATGSFLGQYF
TGTGCCAGCAGCTTAGCTACAGGGTCGTTCCTGGGGCAGTACTTC
>TRBV28|TRBJ1-1|NA|TRBD1
CASSAYRGYTEAFF
TGTGCCAGCAGTGCATACAGGGGATACACTGAAGCTTTCTTT
>TRBV25-1|TRBJ2-3|few|TRBD2
CASSGRETSGITDTQYF
TGTGCCAGCAGTGGTCGGGAGACTAGCGGCATTACAGATACGCAGTATTTT
>TRBV4-1|TRBJ2-1|few|TRBD2
CASSQDHRWSGRTNEQFF
TGCGCCAGCAGCCAAGATCATCGGTGGAGCGGGAGAACCAATGAGCAGTTCTTC
>TRBV20-1|TRBJ2-6|NA|NA
CSAEGRSRGRGANVLTF
TGCAGTGCCGAGGGGCGTAGTCGAGGTAGAGGGGCCAACGTCCTGACTTTC
>TRBV4-1|TRBJ2-3|NA|NA
CASSQEGTWDTQYF
TGCGCCAGCAGCCAAGAAGGGACCTGGGATACGCAGTATTTT
>TRBV29-1|TRBJ2-7|many|NA
CSVEGDPGEQYF
TGCAGCGTTGAGGGCGACCCAGGGGAGCAGTACTTC
>TRBV27|TRBJ2-1|many|TRBD2
CASSFPAGVGSYNEQFF
TGTGCCAGCAGTTTCCCAGCGGGAGTGGGCTCCTACAATGAGCAGTTCTTC
>TRBV7-3|TRBJ2-1|NA|TRBD2
CASSEAGGPREQFF
TGTGCCAGCAGCGAAGCGGGAGGGCCACGGGAGCAGTTCTTC
>TRBV6-1|TRBJ2-7|few|NA
CASSDSDATGSFYEQYF
TGTGCCAGCAGTGACTCTGATGCGACAGGTTCTTTTTACGAGCAGTACTTC
>TRBV30|TRBJ1-1|NA|TRBD1
CAWSVGTGNTEAFF
TGTGCCTGGAGTGTGGGGACAGGGAACACTGAAGCTTTCTTT
>TRBV24-1|TRBJ2-3|NA|TRBD2
CATSDTRGDTDTQYF
TGTGCCACCAGTGACACCCGGGGGGACACAGATACGCAGTATTTT
>TRBV12-5|TRBJ1-2|NA|NA
CASGLVLRGGVDGYTF
TGTGCTAGTGGTTTGGTACTTCGGGGTGGAGTGGATGGCTACACCTTC
>TRBV6-5|TRBJ2-5|few|TRBD2
CASSYRPGLAGEETQYF
TGTGCCAGCAGTTACAGGCCGGGACTAGCGGGTGAAGAGACCCAGTACTTC
>TRBV20-1|TRBJ1-2|NA|NA
CRGLSGGYTF
TGCAGGGGCCTTTCGGGAGGCTACACCTTC
>TRBV4-1|TRBJ1-1|few|TRBD1
CASSQEPGGTEAFF
TGCGCCAGCAGCCAAGAGCCAGGGGGCACTGAAGCTTTCTTT
>TRBV6-2/TRBV6-3|TRBJ2-1|many|TRBD1
CASSLQGSNEQFF
TGTGCCAGCAGTCTACAGGGGAGCAATGAGCAGTTCTTC
>TRBV7-8|TRBJ1-4|few|NA
CASSEGGMGGSNEKLFF
TGTGCCAGCAGCGAGGGGGGCATGGGGGGATCTAATGAAAAACTGTTTTTT
>TRBV30|TRBJ1-5|many|NA
CAWRPGGTNQPQHF
TGTGCCTGGAGACCCGGGGGCACCAATCAGCCCCAGCATTTT
>TRBV9|TRBJ1-1|NA|NA
CASSVGGRGNTEAFF
TGTGCCAGCAGCGTGGGTGGAAGGGGTAACACTGAAGCTTTCTTT
>TRBV27|TRBJ1-1|few|TRBD1
CLTRDRGPYTEAFF
TGCCTTACCCGGGACAGGGGACCATACACTGAAGCTTTCTTT
>TRBV7-8|TRBJ2-7|many|NA
CASSPGRGHSYEQYF
TGTGCCAGCAGCCCTGGGCGGGGGCACTCCTACGAGCAGTACTTC
>TRBV11-1|TRBJ2-6|NA|NA
CASSLAPGSPGANVLTF
TGTGCCAGCAGCTTAGCTCCAGGGTCCCCTGGGGCCAACGTCCTGACTTTC
>TRBV7-9|TRBJ2-1|many|NA
CASSLGSRGNEQFF
TGTGCCAGCAGCTTAGGGTCCCGTGGCAATGAGCAGTTCTTC
>TRBV11-2|TRBJ2-3|many|TRBD2
CASSSGLAVPTDTQYF
TGTGCCAGCAGCTCGGGACTAGCGGTGCCCACAGATACGCAGTATTTT
>TRBV10-3|TRBJ1-2|NA|TRBD1
CAISEMDTGGGYTF
TGTGCCATCAGTGAGATGGACACAGGGGGTGGCTACACCTTC
>TRBV2|TRBJ1-5|many|NA
CASSGGQRGNQPQHF
TGTGCCAGCAGTGGTGGTCAGCGTGGCAATCAGCCCCAGCATTTT
>TRBV6-1|TRBJ1-2|NA|NA
CASSRYGAGEFGYGYTF
TGTGCCAGCAGCAGATACGGGGCAGGGGAATTTGGCTATGGCTACACCTTC
>TRBV11-2|TRBJ1-5|NA|NA
CASSLDGSRNQPQHF
TGTGCCAGCAGCTTAGACGGTAGTCGGAATCAGCCCCAGCATTTT
>TRBV20-1|TRBJ2-3|few|TRBD2
CSARGIGLAGGVDTQYF
TGCAGTGCCAGAGGGATCGGACTAGCGGGGGGCGTAGATACGCAGTATTTT
>TRBV29-1|TRBJ1-2|NA|NA
CSVVTENSYGYTF
TGCAGCGTTGTGACAGAGAATTCATATGGCTACACCTTC
>TRBV5-6|TRBJ2-5|NA|TRBD2
CASSSVAGGETQYF
TGTGCCAGCAGCTCCGTAGCGGGGGGGGAGACCCAGTACTTC
>TRBV6-1|TRBJ2-1|NA|TRBD2
CASSPSGRADEQFF
TGTGCCAGCAGTCCTAGCGGGAGGGCCGATGAGCAGTTCTTC
>TRBV28|TRBJ1-2|many|TRBD1
CASRRTGQVYGYTF
TGTGCCAGCAGGCGGACAGGGCAGGTCTATGGCTACACCTTC
>TRBV6-1|TRBJ2-5|many|NA
CASRDPGLAPRAQYF
TGTGCCAGCAGGGATCCGGGACTGGCACCTCGGGCCCAGTACTTC